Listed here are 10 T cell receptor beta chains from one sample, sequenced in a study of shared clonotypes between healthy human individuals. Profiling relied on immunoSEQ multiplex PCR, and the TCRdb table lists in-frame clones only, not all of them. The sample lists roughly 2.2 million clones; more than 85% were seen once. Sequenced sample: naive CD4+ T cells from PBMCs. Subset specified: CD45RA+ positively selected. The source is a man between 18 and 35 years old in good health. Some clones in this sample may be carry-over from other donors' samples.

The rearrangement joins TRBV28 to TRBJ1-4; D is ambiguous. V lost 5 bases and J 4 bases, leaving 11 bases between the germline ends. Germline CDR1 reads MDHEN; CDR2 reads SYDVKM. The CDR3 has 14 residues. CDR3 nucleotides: TGTGCCAGCAGTCTTAGGGAGTTTAATGAAAAACTGTTTTTT. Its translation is CASSLREFNEKLFF.

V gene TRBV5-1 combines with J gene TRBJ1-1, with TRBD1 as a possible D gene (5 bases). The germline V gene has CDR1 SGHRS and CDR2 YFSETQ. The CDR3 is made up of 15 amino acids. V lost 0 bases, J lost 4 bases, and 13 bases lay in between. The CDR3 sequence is CASSLGPGQTTEAFF. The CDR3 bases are TGCGCCAGCAGCTTGGGACCCGGACAAACCACTGAAGCTTTCTTT.

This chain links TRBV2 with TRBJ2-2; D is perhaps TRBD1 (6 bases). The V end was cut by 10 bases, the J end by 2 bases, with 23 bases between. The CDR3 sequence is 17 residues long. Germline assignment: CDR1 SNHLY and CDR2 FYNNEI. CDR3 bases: TGTGCCATGGCAGGGGTCAGGGAGCATACTAACACCGGGGAGCTGTTTTTT. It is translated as CAMAGVREHTNTGELFF.

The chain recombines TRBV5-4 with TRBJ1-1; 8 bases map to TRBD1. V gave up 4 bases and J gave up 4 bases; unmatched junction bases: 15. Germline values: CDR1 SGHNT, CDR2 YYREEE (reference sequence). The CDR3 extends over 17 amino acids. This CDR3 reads CASSQPGQGNVITEAFF. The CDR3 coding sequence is TGTGCCAGCAGCCAACCCGGACAGGGCAATGTAATCACTGAAGCTTTCTTT.

The CDR3, as DNA: TGTGCCAGTAGTTTAACAGGGGAATATACGCAGTATTTT. Its translation is CASSLTGEYTQYF. V is TRBV19 and J is TRBJ2-3, with TRBD1 matching 7 bases. CDR3 length: 13 amino acids. CDR1 and CDR2 from the germline V gene are LNHDA and SQIVND (reference sequence). The V gene end was trimmed by 5 bases and the J gene end by 7 bases; junction bases not matched to a gene: 6.

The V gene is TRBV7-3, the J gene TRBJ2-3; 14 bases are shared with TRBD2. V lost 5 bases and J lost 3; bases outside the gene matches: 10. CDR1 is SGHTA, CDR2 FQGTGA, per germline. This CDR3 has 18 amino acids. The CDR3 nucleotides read TGTGCCAGCAGCCTCACCGGGACTAGCGGGAGAGTAACAGATACGCAGTATTTT. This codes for CASSLTGTSGRVTDTQYF.

Here the CDR3 reads CASSLSLAGGEQFF. The CDR3, as DNA: TGCGCCAGCAGCTTGAGCCTAGCGGGAGGAGAGCAGTTCTTC. The chain uses TRBV5-1 and TRBJ2-1; 11 positions agree with TRBD2. Germline assignment: CDR1 SGHRS and CDR2 YFSETQ. Trimming took 1 base from V and 10 from J; bases not matched to a gene: 4. The CDR3 runs to 14 residues. The complete variable domain, with remaining parts taken from reference TRBV5-1 and TRBJ2-1, reads KAGVTQTPRYLIKTRGQQVTLSCSPISGHRSVSWYQQTPGQGLQFLFEYFSETQRNKGNFPGRFSGRQFSNSRSEMNVSTLELGDSALYLCASSLSLAGGEQFFGPGTRLTVL.

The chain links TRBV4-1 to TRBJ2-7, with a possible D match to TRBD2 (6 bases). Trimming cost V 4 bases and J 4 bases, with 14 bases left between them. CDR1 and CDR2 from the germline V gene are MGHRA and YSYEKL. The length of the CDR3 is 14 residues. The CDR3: CASSRGGLAYEQYF. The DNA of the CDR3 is TGCGCCAGCAGCCGTGGAGGGCTAGCTTACGAGCAGTACTTC.

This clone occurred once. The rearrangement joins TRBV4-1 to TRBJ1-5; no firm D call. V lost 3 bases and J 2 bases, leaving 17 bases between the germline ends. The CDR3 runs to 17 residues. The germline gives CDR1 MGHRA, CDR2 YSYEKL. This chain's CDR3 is CASSQASGIRGNQPQHF. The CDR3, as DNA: TGCGCCAGCAGCCAGGCTTCGGGAATTCGGGGCAATCAGCCCCAGCATTTT.

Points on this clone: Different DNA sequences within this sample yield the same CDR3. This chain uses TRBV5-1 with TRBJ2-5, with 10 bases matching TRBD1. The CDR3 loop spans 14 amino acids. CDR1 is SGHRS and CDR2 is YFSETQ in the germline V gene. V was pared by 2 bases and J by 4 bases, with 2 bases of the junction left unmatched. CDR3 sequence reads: CASSFGQGVETQYF. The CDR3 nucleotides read TGCGCCAGCAGCTTCGGACAGGGGGTAGAGACCCAGTACTTC.